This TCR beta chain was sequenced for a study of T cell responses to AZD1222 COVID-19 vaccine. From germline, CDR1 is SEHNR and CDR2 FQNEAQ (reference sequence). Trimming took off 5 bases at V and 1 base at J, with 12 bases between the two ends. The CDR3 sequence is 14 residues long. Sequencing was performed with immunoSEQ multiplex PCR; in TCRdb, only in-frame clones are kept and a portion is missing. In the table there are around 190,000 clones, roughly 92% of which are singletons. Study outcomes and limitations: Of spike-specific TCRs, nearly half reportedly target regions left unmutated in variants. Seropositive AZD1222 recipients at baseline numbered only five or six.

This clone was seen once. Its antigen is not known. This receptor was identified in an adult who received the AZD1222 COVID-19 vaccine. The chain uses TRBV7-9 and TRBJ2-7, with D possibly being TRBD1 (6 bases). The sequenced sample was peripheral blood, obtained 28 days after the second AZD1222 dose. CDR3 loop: CASSPEQGSYEQYF. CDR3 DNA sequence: TGTGCCAGCAGCCCAGAACAGGGTTCCTACGAGCAGTACTTC. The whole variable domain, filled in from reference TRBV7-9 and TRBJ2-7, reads DTGVSQNPRHKITKRGQNVTFRCDPISEHNRLYWYRQTLGQGPEFLTYFQNEAQLEKSRLLSDRFSAERPKGSFSTLEIQRTEQGDSAMYLCASSPEQGSYEQYFGPGTRLTVT.